This T cell receptor beta chain was sequenced during a study of blood T cell repertoires in COVID-19. Study-wide context: Samples came from the United States, Italy and Spain, spanning acute and convalescent COVID-19.

The CDR3 is 12 residues long. Trimming removed 3 bases at V and 3 bases at J, with 9 bases between. Germline-derived CDR1 and CDR2 are DFQATT and SNEGSKA (reference sequence). As originally analysed: Cell counts per sample came from amplifying reference gene primers. Profiling relied on immunoSEQ multiplex PCR, and the TCRdb table lists in-frame clones only, not all of them. V and J calls and clone size come straight from that table; D and trimming were deduced from the DNA. The sample has more than 70,000 clones; about 85% are singletons. Sequencing was done on a sample of peripheral blood. The sequence was obtained from a human donor in a cohort sampled during active COVID-19. The gene calls are TRBV20-1 and TRBJ2-7; D gene uncertain. CDR3 nucleotides: TGCAGTGCTAGTGCCCCAGGCTACGAGCAGTACTTC. This gives the protein CSASAPGYEQYF.